These T cell receptor beta chains were read from a single sample in a study of CD8+CD57+ T cells in acquired aplastic anemia. TCRdb reprocessed the reads with MiXCR, giving one entry per CDR3 protein. The sample gives 130,000 or so distinct CDR3 sequences, 45% to 60% of which show up once; approximately 28% is in the top ten. The sequencing input was sorted CD4+, CD8+, or CD8+CD57+ T cells (not recorded which) from PBMCs. The origin of the receptors is a human donor with aplastic anemia. CDR3s include the opening cysteine and the closing phenylalanine or tryptophan. D genes are given only for firm matches. Only part of the rows carry a size: once, few, many, or a class if the clone is expanded.

DNA: TGTGCCAGCAGCTTATTTACGAACACTGAAGCTTTCTTT
CDR3: CASSLFTNTEAFF
V: TRBV7-6
D: NA
size: once
J: TRBJ1-1

DNA: TGTGCTAGTGCCTCCGGTGGGTACGAGCAGTACTTC
CDR3: CASASGGYEQYF
V: TRBV12-5
D: NA
size: few
J: TRBJ2-7

DNA: TGTGCCAGCAGTATAGCGGGCCTGGGGACCCAGTACTTC
CDR3: CASSIAGLGTQYF
V: TRBV12-3/TRBV12-4
D: TRBD2
size: many
J: TRBJ2-5

DNA: TGTGCCAGCAGTTACGACACCGGGACGGACACCTACGAGCAGTACTTC
CDR3: CASSYDTGTDTYEQYF
V: TRBV6-2/TRBV6-3
D: NA
size: NA
J: TRBJ2-7

DNA: TGCAGCGTTGGTAGCGGGGGGGCCTATGAGACCCAGTACTTC
CDR3: CSVGSGGAYETQYF
V: TRBV29-1
D: TRBD2
size: NA
J: TRBJ2-5

DNA: TGTGCCATCAGTGAAACAGGGGACTATGGCTACACCTTC
CDR3: CAISETGDYGYTF
V: TRBV10-3
D: TRBD1
size: NA
J: TRBJ1-2

DNA: TGTGCCAGTAGTATAACAGGGGCTCAGGGCTACACCTTC
CDR3: CASSITGAQGYTF
V: TRBV19
D: TRBD1
size: NA
J: TRBJ1-2

DNA: TGTGCCACCAGAAACGCCGGGACTAGGCTTTCCTACGAGCAGTACTTC
CDR3: CATRNAGTRLSYEQYF
V: TRBV24-1
D: TRBD2
size: NA
J: TRBJ2-7

DNA: TGCAGTGCCCGGCAAGCTAACTATGGCTACACCTTC
CDR3: CSARQANYGYTF
V: TRBV20-1
D: NA
size: NA
J: TRBJ1-2

DNA: TGCAGTGCTAGAGGGACGGAAGGAGACTGGGAGCAGTACTTC
CDR3: CSARGTEGDWEQYF
V: TRBV20-1
D: NA
size: few
J: TRBJ2-7

DNA: TGTGCCAGTAGTATGATACCCCGGCTAGGGGAGCAGTACTTC
CDR3: CASSMIPRLGEQYF
V: TRBV19
D: NA
size: NA
J: TRBJ2-7

DNA: TGTGCCAGCAGTTTGGCCCTAGGGGGTTATTCCTACAATGAGCAGTTCTTC
CDR3: CASSLALGGYSYNEQFF
V: TRBV28
D: NA
size: NA
J: TRBJ2-1

DNA: TGTGCCAGCAGCTTGGGACTAGCGGCGGTCGAGCAGTTCTTC
CDR3: CASSLGLAAVEQFF
V: TRBV11-2
D: TRBD2
size: NA
J: TRBJ2-1

DNA: TGTGCCAGCAGCCCAGGGACAGAATACGAGCAGTACTTC
CDR3: CASSPGTEYEQYF
V: TRBV7-3
D: TRBD1
size: NA
J: TRBJ2-7

DNA: TGCGCCAGCAGCCAAGGGACAGGGGCAATTTACGAGCAGTACTTC
CDR3: CASSQGTGAIYEQYF
V: TRBV10-2
D: TRBD1
size: NA
J: TRBJ2-7

DNA: TGTGCCAGCAGCCCGTACCCGGGACTTCAAGAGACCCAGTACTTC
CDR3: CASSPYPGLQETQYF
V: TRBV7-9
D: NA
size: NA
J: TRBJ2-5

DNA: TGTGCCAGCAGCCAAGGAAGGACTAGCGGGAGGAAGGACGAGCAGTACTTC
CDR3: CASSQGRTSGRKDEQYF
V: TRBV3-1
D: TRBD2
size: few
J: TRBJ2-7